The 25 T cell receptor beta chains below come from one sample, sequenced in a study of blood T cell repertoires in COVID-19. Here immunoSEQ multiplex PCR was the method, and the copy in TCRdb shows in-frame clones only, minus some. The sample holds some 230,000 clones, roughly 80% seen once. Sequencing used PBMCs or T cells enriched from blood (not recorded which). All receptors derive from a middle-aged woman with acute COVID-19.

The V call is TRBV5-1, the J call TRBJ2-3; 7 nucleotides align to TRBD2. Germline-derived CDR1 and CDR2 are SGHRS and YFSETQ. The CDR3 sequence is 15 residues long. The junction had 7 bases not matched to a gene; V was cut back by 4 bases and J by 2 bases. In DNA form, the CDR3 reads TGCGCCAGCAGCCCCAGCGGGACTTCCACAGATACGCAGTATTTT. Encoded protein: CASSPSGTSTDTQYF.

The V and J genes are TRBV11-2 and TRBJ1-1; 7 positions match TRBD1. The V segment lost 2 bases and the J segment 0 bases; nucleotides outside the gene matches: 3. There are 15 residues in the CDR3. Germline assignment: CDR1 SGHAT and CDR2 FQNNGV. The CDR3 spells CASSLRQGLNTEAFF. The DNA of the CDR3 is TGTGCCAGCAGCTTAAGACAGGGTCTGAACACTGAAGCTTTCTTT.

The J gene is TRBJ2-1, the V gene TRBV20-1; 10 nucleotides agree with TRBD2. The V gene end was trimmed by 3 bases and the J gene end by 0 bases; junction bases not matched to a gene: 2. The CDR3 is 15 residues long. Germline lookup yields CDR1 DFQATT and CDR2 SNEGSKA (reference sequence). This chain's CDR3 is CSASSGGTSYNEQFF. CDR3 nucleotides: TGCAGTGCTAGTAGCGGGGGGACCTCCTACAATGAGCAGTTCTTC.

This sequence joins TRBV7-3 and TRBJ2-7, with a tentative D call TRBD2 (5 bases). Germline V gene data show CDR1 as SGHTA and CDR2 as FQGTGA. V was clipped by 2 bases and J by 7 bases, with 12 bases between them. The CDR3 has 13 residues. The CDR3 protein is CASSLDYEGEQYF. CDR3 DNA sequence: TGTGCCAGCAGCTTAGACTACGAGGGAGAGCAGTACTTC.

As for this clone: This CDR3 is also generated by other DNA sequences in the sample. The chain uses TRBV30 and TRBJ2-7; no reliable D call. V lost 0 bases to trimming and J lost 3 bases, with 3 bases between them. This CDR3 region has 11 residues. Per the germline V gene, CDR1 is GTSNPN and CDR2 is SVGIG (reference sequence). DNA of the CDR3: TGTGCCTGGAGTGTACTCTACGAGCAGTACTTC. Protein sequence: CAWSVLYEQYF.

The chain carries TRBV7-2 and TRBJ2-3, with TRBD2 identical over 9 bases. There are 15 residues in the CDR3. V lost 1 base, J lost 1 base, and 0 bases stayed unmatched. Germline CDR1 and CDR2: SGHTA and FQGNSA. The CDR3 bases are TGTGCCAGCAGCTTAGGACTAGCGGGCACAGATACGCAGTATTTT. This codes for CASSLGLAGTDTQYF.

For this clone: The same CDR3 can be traced to other DNA sequences in this sample. The chain employs TRBV7-2 and TRBJ2-1; possibly TRBD2 for D (5 bases). This CDR3 comprises 12 residues. Trimming took 1 base from V and 10 from J, leaving 8 bases between them. CDR1 is SGHTA, CDR2 FQGNSA, per germline. This chain's CDR3 is CASSLGRGEQFF. Written as DNA, the CDR3 is TGTGCCAGCAGCTTAGGACGGGGAGAGCAGTTCTTC.

The rearrangement joins TRBV5-1 to TRBJ1-4; 9 bases align to TRBD1. The junction had 6 bases not matched to a gene; V was cut back by 3 bases and J by 6 bases. Per the germline V gene, CDR1 is SGHRS and CDR2 is YFSETQ. CDR3 length equals 15 residues. CDR3 amino acids: CASSSDRGGYEKLFF. The CDR3 region has the DNA TGCGCCAGCAGCTCGGACAGGGGCGGGTATGAAAAACTGTTTTTT.

The CDR3 coding sequence is TGTGCCAGCAGCCCCACAGGGGGCGGTTACGAGCAGTACTTC. Protein sequence: CASSPTGGGYEQYF. The genes are TRBV7-3 and TRBJ2-7; the match to TRBD1 covers 9 bases. Per germline, CDR1 SGHTA and CDR2 FQGTGA. V was clipped by 5 bases and J by 4 bases; unmatched bases: 6. The CDR3 covers 14 residues.

The chain employs TRBV7-2 and TRBJ2-2; TRBD1 might be the D (8 bases). Trimming left V 5 bases short and J 6 bases short, with 16 bases between. CDR1 and CDR2 (germline): SGHTA, FQGNSA. This CDR3 has 15 amino acids. CDR3 DNA sequence: TGTGCCAGCAGCACACAGGGGGGAGGGGCCGGGGAGCTGTTTTTT. Translated: CASSTQGGGAGELFF.

This clone was detected only a few times. The chain combines TRBV5-6 with TRBJ1-1; 7 positions agree with TRBD1. In germline, CDR1 is SGHDT, CDR2 YYEEEE. The V and J ends lost 3 bases and 6 bases, in that order; junction bases with no gene match: 5. CDR3 length: 13 residues. In DNA form, the CDR3 reads TGTGCCAGCAGCTGGGACAGCAGGCCTGAAGCTTTCTTT. This sequence encodes CASSWDSRPEAFF.

The chain's CDR3 is CASSMEDQPQHF. As DNA, the CDR3 is TGTGCCAGTAGTATGGAGGATCAGCCCCAGCATTTT. The rearrangement joins TRBV19 to TRBJ1-5; D uncertain. The V and J ends lost 3 bases and 5 bases respectively, with 5 bases between them. Looked up from germline, CDR1 is LNHDA and CDR2 is SQIVND (reference sequence). The CDR3 runs 12 residues.

This clone was picked up a small number of times. The chain has TRBV7-2 and TRBJ2-7; 7 nucleotides align to TRBD2. This CDR3 has 14 amino acids. Germline V gene lookup returns CDR1 SGHTA and CDR2 FQGNSA. The ends lost 5 bases at V and 2 bases at J; junction bases unmatched: 6. CDR3 region: CASSRSGAPYEQYF. The DNA of the CDR3 is TGTGCCAGCAGCCGGAGCGGGGCCCCCTACGAGCAGTACTTC.

The rearrangement uses TRBV18 and TRBJ2-3; 9 bases are shared with TRBD2. Germline V lookup: CDR1 KGHSH, CDR2 LQKENI. Losses at the gene ends were 4 bases for V and 4 bases for J; bases not matched to a gene: 6. The CDR3 has 15 amino acids. This chain's CDR3 is CASSRSGRYADTQYF. CDR3 DNA sequence: TGTGCCAGCTCACGAAGCGGGAGGTATGCAGATACGCAGTATTTT.

The rearrangement links TRBV6-5 to TRBJ2-1; a weak D match, TRBD1 (6 bases). Germline CDR1 and CDR2: MNHEY and SVGAGI. Trimming shortened V by 7 bases and J by 5 bases, and 12 bases separated the two germline ends. This CDR3 spans 13 amino acids. CDR3 in amino acids: CASTQGPNNEQFF. The CDR3 DNA is TGTGCCAGCACCCAGGGGCCCAACAATGAGCAGTTCTTC.

This chain joins TRBV11-2 and TRBJ2-7; the D gene is possibly TRBD2 (5 bases). This CDR3 has 14 residues. Trimming took 1 base from V and 6 from J, leaving 13 bases between them. From germline, CDR1 is SGHAT and CDR2 FQNNGV. The CDR3 reads CASSLGGGSLEQYF. CDR3 nucleotide sequence: TGTGCCAGCAGCTTAGGAGGTGGGAGTCTCGAGCAGTACTTC.

The V gene is TRBV10-2, the J gene TRBJ2-4; D is undetermined. Germline assignment: CDR1 WSHSY and CDR2 SAAADI. V lost 3 bases and J 2 bases, leaving 14 bases between the germline ends. There are 16 residues in the CDR3. The CDR3 sequence is CASSDGSIYSKNIQYF. The DNA for the CDR3 is TGCGCCAGCAGTGATGGTAGCATATACTCCAAAAACATTCAGTACTTC.

The chain combines TRBV4-3 with TRBJ1-2, with D unresolved. This CDR3 region has 15 residues. The V end lost 3 bases, the J end lost 5 bases, and 16 bases lay between the germline ends. Germline V gene sequence: CDR1 LGHNA, CDR2 YSLEER. CDR3 coding DNA: TGCGCCAGCAGCCACCACAGACGAAATTTATATGGCTACACCTTC. It specifies CASSHHRRNLYGYTF.

This rearrangement joins TRBV20-1 to TRBJ2-5, with D unresolved. This CDR3 region has 12 residues. Trimming took 3 bases from V and 10 from J, leaving 15 bases between them. Germline V gene lookup returns CDR1 DFQATT and CDR2 SNEGSKA (reference sequence). CDR3 nucleotide sequence: TGCAGTGCTAGTAGGCTGACTCTCGGCCAGTACTTC. Translating it yields CSASRLTLGQYF.

This chain links TRBV23-1 with TRBJ1-1; D possibly corresponds to TRBD1 (5 bases). TRBV23-1 carries the ORF label, with uncertain function. CDR3 size: 15 residues. V shed 3 bases and J shed 2 bases, with 13 bases lying between them. The CDR3 DNA reads as TGCGCCAGCAGTCATCTACAGGAGACTAACACTGAAGCTTTCTTT. Translating it yields CASSHLQETNTEAFF.

V usage is TRBV2 and J usage is TRBJ2-2; D gene uncertain. The CDR3 runs 11 residues. Germline V gene sequence: CDR1 SNHLY, CDR2 FYNNEI. Trimming shortened V by 6 bases and J by 4 bases, and 3 bases separated the two germline ends. The CDR3 nucleotides read TGTGCCAGCAGGGCCACCGGGGAGCTGTTTTTT. Protein sequence: CASRATGELFF.

The J gene is TRBJ2-7, the V gene TRBV11-3, with 8 bases fitting TRBD2. This CDR3 spans 13 amino acids. Per germline, CDR1 SGHNT and CDR2 YENEEA. V lost 2 bases and J lost 7; bases outside the gene matches: 4. As DNA, the CDR3 is TGTGCCAGCAGCTTAACGGGAGGGCGTGAGCAGTACTTC. Translated, it gives CASSLTGGREQYF.

The rearrangement links TRBV2 to TRBJ1-1; 7 positions match TRBD1. CDR3 length equals 14 residues. V shed 6 bases and J 0 bases; nucleotides not matched to a gene: 4. CDR1 is SNHLY, CDR2 FYNNEI, per germline. DNA of the CDR3: TGTGCCAGCAGAGGACAGGCTGTGAACACTGAAGCTTTCTTT. This translates into CASRGQAVNTEAFF. Variable domain in full (rest from reference TRBV2 and TRBJ1-1): EPEVTQTPSHQVTQMGQEVILRCVPISNHLYFYWYRQILGQKVEFLVSFYNNEISEKSEIFDDQFSVERPDGSNFTLKIRSTKLEDSAMYFCASRGQAVNTEAFFGQGTRLTVV.

The CDR3 is CASSVQGRGRETQYF. In DNA, the CDR3 is TGTGCCAGCAGCGTCCAAGGGCGAGGGAGAGAGACCCAGTACTTC. This chain links TRBV9 with TRBJ2-5, with D maybe TRBD2 (5 bases). CDR1 and CDR2 (germline): SGDLS, YYNGEE. Trimming removed 2 bases at V and 4 bases at J, with 15 bases between. The CDR3 extends over 15 amino acids.

V gene TRBV6-1 combines with J gene TRBJ1-3; maybe TRBD1 (5 bases). Germline assignment: CDR1 MNHNS and CDR2 SASEGT. Trimming cost V 2 bases and J 0 bases, with 11 bases left between them. This CDR3 has 16 residues. The CDR3 region has the DNA TGTGCCAGCAGTGAAATTGACAGCAACTCTGGAAACACCATATATTTT. Its protein is CASSEIDSNSGNTIYF.